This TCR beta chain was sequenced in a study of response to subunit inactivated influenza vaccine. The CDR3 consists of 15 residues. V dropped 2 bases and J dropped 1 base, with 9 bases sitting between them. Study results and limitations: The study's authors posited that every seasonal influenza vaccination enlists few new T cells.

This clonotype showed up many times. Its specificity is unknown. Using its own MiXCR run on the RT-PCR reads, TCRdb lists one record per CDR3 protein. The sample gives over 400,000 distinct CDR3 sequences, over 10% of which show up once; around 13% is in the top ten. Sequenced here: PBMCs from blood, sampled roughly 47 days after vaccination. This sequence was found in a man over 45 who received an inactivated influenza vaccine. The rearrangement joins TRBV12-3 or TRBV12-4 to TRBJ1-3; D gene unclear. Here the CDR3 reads CASSLLSDSGNTIYF. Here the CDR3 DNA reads TGTGCCAGCAGTTTATTGTCCGATTCTGGAAACACCATATATTTT.